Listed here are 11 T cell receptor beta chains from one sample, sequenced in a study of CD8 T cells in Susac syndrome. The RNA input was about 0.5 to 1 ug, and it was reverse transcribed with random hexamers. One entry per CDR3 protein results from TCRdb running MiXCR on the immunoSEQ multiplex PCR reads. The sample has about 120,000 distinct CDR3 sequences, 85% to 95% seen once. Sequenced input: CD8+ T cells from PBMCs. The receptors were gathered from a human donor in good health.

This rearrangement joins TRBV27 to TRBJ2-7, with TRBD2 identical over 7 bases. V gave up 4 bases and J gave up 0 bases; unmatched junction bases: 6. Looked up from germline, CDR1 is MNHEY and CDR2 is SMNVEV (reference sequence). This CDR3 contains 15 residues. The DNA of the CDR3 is TGTGCCAGCAGTTGGGTAAGCGGGACCTCCTACGAGCAGTACTTC. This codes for CASSWVSGTSYEQYF.

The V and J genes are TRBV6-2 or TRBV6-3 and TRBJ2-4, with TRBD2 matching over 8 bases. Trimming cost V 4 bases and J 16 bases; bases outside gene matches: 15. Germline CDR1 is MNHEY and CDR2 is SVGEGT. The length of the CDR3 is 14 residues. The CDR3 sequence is CASSFGGTRLHLYF. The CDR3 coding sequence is TGTGCCAGCAGTTTTGGTGGGACTAGACTCCACCTATACTTC.

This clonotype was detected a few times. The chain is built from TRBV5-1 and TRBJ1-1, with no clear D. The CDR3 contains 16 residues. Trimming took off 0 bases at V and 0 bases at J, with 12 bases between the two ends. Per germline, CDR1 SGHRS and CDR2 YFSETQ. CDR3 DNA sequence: TGCGCCAGCAGCTTGGCCGGCGGGTACATGAACACTGAAGCTTTCTTT. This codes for CASSLAGGYMNTEAFF.

This CDR3 reads CASSRDRAGNQPQHF. The CDR3 DNA is TGTGCCAGCAGCCGGGACAGGGCCGGCAATCAGCCCCAGCATTTT. This rearrangement joins TRBV7-2 to TRBJ1-5; 9 positions agree with TRBD1. The CDR3 has 15 amino acids. The V segment lost 5 bases and the J segment 2 bases; nucleotides outside the gene matches: 4. Per germline, CDR1 SGHTA and CDR2 FQGNSA.

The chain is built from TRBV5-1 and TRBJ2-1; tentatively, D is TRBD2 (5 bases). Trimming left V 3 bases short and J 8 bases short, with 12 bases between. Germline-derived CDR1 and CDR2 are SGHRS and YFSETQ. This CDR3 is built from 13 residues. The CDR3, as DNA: TGCGCCAGCAGCTCTTCGGGGAGACATGAGCAGTTCTTC. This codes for CASSSSGRHEQFF.

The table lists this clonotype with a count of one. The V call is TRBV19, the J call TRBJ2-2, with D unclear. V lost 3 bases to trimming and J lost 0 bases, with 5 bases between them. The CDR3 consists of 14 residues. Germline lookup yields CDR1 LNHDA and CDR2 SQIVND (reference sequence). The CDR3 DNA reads TGTGCCAGTAGTATTCGGGCGAACACCGGGGAGCTGTTTTTT. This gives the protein CASSIRANTGELFF. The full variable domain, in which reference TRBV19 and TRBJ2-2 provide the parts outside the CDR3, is DGGITQSPKYLFRKEGQNVTLSCEQNLNHDAMYWYRQDPGQGLRLIYYSQIVNDFQKGDIAEGYSVSREKKESFPLTVTSAQKNPTAFYLCASSIRANTGELFFGEGSRLTVL.

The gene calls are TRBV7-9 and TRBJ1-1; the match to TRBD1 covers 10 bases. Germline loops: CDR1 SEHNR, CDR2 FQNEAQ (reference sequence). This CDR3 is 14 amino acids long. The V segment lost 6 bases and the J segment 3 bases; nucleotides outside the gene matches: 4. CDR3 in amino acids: CASRIGTGDTEAFF. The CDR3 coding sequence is TGTGCCAGCAGGATCGGGACAGGGGACACTGAAGCTTTCTTT.

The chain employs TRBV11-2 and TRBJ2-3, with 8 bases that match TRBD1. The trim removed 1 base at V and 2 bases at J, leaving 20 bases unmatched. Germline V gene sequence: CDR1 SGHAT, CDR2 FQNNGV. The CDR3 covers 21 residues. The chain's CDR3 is CASSLGLQYTLLDRVTDTQYF. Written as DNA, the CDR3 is TGTGCCAGCAGCTTAGGGTTGCAGTACACCCTACTGGACAGGGTCACAGATACGCAGTATTTT.

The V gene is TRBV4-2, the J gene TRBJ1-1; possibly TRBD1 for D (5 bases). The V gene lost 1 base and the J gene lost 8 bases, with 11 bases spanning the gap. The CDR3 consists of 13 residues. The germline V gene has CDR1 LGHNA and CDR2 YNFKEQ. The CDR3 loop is CASSQASGGEAFF. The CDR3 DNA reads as TGTGCCAGCAGCCAAGCGTCCGGGGGAGAAGCTTTCTTT.

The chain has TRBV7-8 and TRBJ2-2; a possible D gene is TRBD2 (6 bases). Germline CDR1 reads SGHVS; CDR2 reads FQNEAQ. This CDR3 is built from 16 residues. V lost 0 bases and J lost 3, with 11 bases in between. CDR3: CASSLARGQYTGELFF. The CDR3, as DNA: TGTGCCAGCAGCTTAGCGCGGGGCCAGTACACCGGGGAGCTGTTTTTT.

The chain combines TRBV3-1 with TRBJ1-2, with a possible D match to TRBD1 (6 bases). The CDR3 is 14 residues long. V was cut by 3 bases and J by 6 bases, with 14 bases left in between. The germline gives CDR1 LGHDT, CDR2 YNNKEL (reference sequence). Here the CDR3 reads CASSHHDRLHGYTF. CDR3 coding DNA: TGTGCCAGCAGCCACCACGACAGGTTACATGGCTACACCTTC.